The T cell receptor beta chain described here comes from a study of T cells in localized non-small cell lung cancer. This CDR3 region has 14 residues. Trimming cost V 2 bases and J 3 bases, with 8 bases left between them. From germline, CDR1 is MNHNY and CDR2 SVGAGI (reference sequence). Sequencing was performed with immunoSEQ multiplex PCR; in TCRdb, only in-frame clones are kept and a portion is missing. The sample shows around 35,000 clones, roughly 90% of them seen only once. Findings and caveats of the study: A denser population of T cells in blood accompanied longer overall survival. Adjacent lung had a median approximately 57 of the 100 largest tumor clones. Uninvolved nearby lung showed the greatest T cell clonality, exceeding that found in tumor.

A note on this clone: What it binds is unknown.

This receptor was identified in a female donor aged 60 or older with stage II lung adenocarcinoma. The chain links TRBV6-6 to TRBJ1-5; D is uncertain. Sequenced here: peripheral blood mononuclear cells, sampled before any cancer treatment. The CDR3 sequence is CASSYGSNNQPQHF. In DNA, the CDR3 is TGTGCCAGCAGTTACGGGTCCAACAATCAGCCCCAGCATTTT.